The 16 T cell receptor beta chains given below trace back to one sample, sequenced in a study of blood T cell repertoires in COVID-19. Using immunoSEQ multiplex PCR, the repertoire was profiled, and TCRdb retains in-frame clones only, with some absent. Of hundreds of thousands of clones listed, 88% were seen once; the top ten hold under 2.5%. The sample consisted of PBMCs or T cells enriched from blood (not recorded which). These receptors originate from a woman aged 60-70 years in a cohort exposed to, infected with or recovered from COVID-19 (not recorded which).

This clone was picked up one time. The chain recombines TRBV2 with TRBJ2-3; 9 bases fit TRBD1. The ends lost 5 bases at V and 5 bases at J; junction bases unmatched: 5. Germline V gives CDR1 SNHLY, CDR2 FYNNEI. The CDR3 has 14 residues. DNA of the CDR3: TGTGCCAGCAGTCGCAACAGGGGGCAAGATACGCAGTATTTT. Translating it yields CASSRNRGQDTQYF.

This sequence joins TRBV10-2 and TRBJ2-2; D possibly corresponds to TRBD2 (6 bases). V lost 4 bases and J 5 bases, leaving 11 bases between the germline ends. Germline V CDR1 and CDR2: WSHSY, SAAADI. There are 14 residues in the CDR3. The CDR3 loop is CASSGRETTGELFF. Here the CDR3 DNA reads TGCGCCAGCAGTGGTCGGGAGACGACCGGGGAGCTGTTTTTT.

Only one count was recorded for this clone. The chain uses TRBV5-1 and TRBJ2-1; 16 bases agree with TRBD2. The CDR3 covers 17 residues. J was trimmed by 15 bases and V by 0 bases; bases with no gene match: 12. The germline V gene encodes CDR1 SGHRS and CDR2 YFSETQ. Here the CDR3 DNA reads TGCGCCAGCAGCTTGGATGTAACCGGGACTAGCGGGAGGGCCACGTTCTTC. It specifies CASSLDVTGTSGRATFF. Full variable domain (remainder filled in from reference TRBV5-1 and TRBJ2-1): KAGVTQTPRYLIKTRGQQVTLSCSPISGHRSVSWYQQTPGQGLQFLFEYFSETQRNKGNFPGRFSGRQFSNSRSEMNVSTLELGDSALYLCASSLDVTGTSGRATFFGPGTRLTVL.

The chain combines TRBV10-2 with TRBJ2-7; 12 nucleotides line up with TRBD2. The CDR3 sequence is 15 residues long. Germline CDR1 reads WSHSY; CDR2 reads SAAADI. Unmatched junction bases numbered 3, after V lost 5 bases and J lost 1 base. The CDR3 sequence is CASSKGLAGSYEQYF. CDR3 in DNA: TGCGCCAGCAGTAAGGGACTAGCGGGTTCCTACGAGCAGTACTTC.

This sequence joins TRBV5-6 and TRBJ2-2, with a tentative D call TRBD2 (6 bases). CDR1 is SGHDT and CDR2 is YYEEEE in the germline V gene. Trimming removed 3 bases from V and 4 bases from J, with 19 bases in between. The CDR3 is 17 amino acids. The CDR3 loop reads CASSSLGGIRATGELFF. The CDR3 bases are TGTGCCAGCAGCTCTCTGGGGGGAATTCGGGCCACCGGGGAGCTGTTTTTT.

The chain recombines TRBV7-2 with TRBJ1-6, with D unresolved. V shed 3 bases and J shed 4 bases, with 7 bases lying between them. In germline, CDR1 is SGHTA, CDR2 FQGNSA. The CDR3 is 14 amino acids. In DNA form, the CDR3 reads TGTGCCAGCAGCTTCCAGGTTTATAATTCACCCCTCCACTTT. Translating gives CASSFQVYNSPLHF.

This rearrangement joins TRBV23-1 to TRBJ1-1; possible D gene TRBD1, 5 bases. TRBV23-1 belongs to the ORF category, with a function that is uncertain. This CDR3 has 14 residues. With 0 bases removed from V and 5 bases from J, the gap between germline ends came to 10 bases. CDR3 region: CASSQSSGRTEAFF. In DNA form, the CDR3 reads TGCGCCAGCAGTCAATCTTCAGGGCGTACTGAAGCTTTCTTT.

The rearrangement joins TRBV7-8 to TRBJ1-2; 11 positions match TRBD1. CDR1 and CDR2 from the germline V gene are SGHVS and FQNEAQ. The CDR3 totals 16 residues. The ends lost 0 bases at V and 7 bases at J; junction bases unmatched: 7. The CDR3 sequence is CASSLARGQGAGGYTF. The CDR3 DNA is TGTGCCAGCAGCTTAGCGCGAGGACAGGGGGCGGGTGGCTACACCTTC.

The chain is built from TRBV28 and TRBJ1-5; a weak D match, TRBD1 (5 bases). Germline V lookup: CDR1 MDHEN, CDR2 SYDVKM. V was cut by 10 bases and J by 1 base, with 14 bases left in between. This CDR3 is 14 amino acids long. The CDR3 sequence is CATTRDMSNQPQHF. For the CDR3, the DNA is TGTGCCACCACCAGGGATATGAGCAATCAGCCCCAGCATTTT. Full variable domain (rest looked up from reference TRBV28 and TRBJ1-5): DVKVTQSSRYLVKRTGEKVFLECVQDMDHENMFWYRQDPGLGLRLIYFSYDVKMKEKGDIPEGYSVSREKKERFSLILESASTNQTSMYLCATTRDMSNQPQHFGDGTRLSIL.

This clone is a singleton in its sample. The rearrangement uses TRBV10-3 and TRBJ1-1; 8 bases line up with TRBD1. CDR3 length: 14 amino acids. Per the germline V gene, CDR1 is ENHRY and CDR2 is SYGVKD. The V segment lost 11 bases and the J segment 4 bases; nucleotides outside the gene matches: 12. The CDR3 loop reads CAAAPSGGGTEAFF. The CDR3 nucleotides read TGTGCCGCGGCCCCCTCAGGGGGCGGCACTGAAGCTTTCTTT.

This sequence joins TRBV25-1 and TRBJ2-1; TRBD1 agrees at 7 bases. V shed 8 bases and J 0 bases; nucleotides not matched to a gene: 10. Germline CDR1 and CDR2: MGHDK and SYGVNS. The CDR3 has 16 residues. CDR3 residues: CASFTGVASSYNEQFF. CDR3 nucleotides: TGTGCCAGCTTTACAGGGGTAGCTAGCTCCTACAATGAGCAGTTCTTC. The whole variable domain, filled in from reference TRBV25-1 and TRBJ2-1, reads EADIYQTPRYLVIGTGKKITLECSQTMGHDKMYWYQQDPGMELHLIHYSYGVNSTEKGDLSSESTVSRIRTEHFPLTLESARPSHTSQYLCASFTGVASSYNEQFFGPGTRLTVL.

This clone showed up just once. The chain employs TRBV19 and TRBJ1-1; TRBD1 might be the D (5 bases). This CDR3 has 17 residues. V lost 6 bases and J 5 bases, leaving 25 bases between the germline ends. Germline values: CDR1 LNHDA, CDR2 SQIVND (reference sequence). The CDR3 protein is CASRSPLVGARGTEAFF. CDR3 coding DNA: TGTGCCAGTAGATCACCGCTGGTAGGGGCGCGGGGGACTGAAGCTTTCTTT.

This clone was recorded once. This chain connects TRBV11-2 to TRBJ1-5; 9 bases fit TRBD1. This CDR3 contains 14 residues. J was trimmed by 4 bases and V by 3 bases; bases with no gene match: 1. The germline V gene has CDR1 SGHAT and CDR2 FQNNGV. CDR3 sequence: CASSFGQGNQPQHF. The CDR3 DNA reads TGTGCCAGCAGCTTCGGACAGGGGAATCAGCCCCAGCATTTT.

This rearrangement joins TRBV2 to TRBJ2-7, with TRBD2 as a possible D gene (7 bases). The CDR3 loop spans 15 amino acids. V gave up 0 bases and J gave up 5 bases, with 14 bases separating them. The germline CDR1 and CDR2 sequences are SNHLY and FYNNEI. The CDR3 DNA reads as TGTGCCAGCAGTGAAGCAGGGGGGGGCTGGGACGAGCAGTACTTC. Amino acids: CASSEAGGGWDEQYF.

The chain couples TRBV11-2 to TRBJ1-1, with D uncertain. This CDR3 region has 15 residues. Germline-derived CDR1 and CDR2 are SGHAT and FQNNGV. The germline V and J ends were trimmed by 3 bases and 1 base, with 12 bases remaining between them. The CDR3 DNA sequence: TGTGCCAGCAGCTTCGTCCGGGATAGGAACACTGAAGCTTTCTTT. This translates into CASSFVRDRNTEAFF.

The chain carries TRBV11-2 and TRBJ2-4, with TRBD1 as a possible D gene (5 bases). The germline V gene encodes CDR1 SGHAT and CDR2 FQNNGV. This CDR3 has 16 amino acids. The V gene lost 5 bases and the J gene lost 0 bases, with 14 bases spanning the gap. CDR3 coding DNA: TGTGCCAGCAGCCTGGGGCAGGGTATAGCCAAAAACATTCAGTACTTC. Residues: CASSLGQGIAKNIQYF.